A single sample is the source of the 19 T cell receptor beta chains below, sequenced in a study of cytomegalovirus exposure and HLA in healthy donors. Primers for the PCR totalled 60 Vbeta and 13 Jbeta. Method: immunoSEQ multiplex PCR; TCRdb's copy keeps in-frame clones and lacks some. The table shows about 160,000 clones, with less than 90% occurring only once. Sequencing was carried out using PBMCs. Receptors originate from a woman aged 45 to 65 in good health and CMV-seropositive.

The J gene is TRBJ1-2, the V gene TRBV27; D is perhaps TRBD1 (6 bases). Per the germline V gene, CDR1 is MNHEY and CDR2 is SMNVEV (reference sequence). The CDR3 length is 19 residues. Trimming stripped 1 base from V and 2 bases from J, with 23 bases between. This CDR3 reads CASSLYPPQGSPVNYGYTF. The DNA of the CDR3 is TGTGCCAGCAGTTTATATCCCCCACAGGGATCCCCCGTAAACTATGGCTACACCTTC.

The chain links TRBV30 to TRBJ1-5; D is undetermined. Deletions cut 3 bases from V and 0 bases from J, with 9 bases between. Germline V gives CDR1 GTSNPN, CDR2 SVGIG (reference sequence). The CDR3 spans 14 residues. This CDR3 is CAWSGGLSNQPQHF. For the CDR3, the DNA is TGTGCCTGGAGCGGAGGCCTTAGCAATCAGCCCCAGCATTTT.

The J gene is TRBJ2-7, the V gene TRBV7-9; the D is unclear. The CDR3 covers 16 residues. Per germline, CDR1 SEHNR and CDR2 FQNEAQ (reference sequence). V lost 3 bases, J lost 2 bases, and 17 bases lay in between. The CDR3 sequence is CASSFIRQPGPYEQYF. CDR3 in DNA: TGTGCCAGCAGCTTCATCCGACAACCAGGCCCCTACGAGCAGTACTTC.

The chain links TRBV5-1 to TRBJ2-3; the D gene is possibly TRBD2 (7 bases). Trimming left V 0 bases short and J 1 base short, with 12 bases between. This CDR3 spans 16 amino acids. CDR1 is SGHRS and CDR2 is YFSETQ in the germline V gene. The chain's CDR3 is CASSLALGGGTDTQYF. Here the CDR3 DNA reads TGCGCCAGCAGCTTGGCCCTAGGGGGGGGCACAGATACGCAGTATTTT. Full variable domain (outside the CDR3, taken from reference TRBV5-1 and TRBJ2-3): KAGVTQTPRYLIKTRGQQVTLSCSPISGHRSVSWYQQTPGQGLQFLFEYFSETQRNKGNFPGRFSGRQFSNSRSEMNVSTLELGDSALYLCASSLALGGGTDTQYFGPGTRLTVL.

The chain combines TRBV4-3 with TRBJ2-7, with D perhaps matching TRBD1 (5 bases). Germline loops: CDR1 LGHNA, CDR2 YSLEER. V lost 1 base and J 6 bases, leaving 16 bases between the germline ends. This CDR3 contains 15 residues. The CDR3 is CASSQGPQKGSEQYF. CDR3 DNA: TGCGCCAGCAGCCAAGGGCCCCAGAAGGGGTCCGAGCAGTACTTC.

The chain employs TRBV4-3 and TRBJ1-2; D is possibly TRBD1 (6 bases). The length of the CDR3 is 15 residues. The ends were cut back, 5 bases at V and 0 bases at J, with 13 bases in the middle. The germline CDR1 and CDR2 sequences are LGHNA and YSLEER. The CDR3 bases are TGCGCCAGCAGCTTCAAGGGGGAAACTAACTATGGCTACACCTTC. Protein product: CASSFKGETNYGYTF.

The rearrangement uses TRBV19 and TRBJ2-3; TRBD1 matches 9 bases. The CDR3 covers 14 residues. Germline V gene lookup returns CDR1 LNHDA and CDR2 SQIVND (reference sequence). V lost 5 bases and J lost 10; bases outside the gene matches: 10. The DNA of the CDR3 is TGTGCCAGTAGTTTATACAGGGGGCCCGTTCCGCAGTATTTT. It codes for CASSLYRGPVPQYF.

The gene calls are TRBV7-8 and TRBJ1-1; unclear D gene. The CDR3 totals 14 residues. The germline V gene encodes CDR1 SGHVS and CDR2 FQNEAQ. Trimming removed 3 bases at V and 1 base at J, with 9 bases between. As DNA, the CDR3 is TGTGCCAGCAGCTTGGCCCCCGCGAACACTGAAGCTTTCTTT. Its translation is CASSLAPANTEAFF. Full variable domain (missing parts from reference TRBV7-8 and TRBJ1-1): GAGVSQSPRYKVAKRGQDVALRCDPISGHVSLFWYQQALGQGPEFLTYFQNEAQLDKSGLPSDRFFAERPEGSVSTLKIQRTQQEDSAVYLCASSLAPANTEAFFGQGTRLTVV.

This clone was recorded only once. The CDR3: CASSPWTGGKAGELFF. The CDR3 region has the DNA TGTGCCAGCAGCCCTTGGACAGGGGGCAAGGCCGGGGAGCTGTTTTTT. The rearrangement uses TRBV7-2 and TRBJ2-2; 11 bases fit TRBD1. CDR1 SGHTA and CDR2 FQGNSA come from the germline V gene. The ends lost 5 bases at V and 6 bases at J; junction bases unmatched: 8. CDR3 size: 16 residues.

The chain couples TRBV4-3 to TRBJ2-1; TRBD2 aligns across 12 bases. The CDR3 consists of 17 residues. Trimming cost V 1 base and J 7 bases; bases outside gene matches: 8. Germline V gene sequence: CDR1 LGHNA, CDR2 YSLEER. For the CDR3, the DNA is TGCGCCAGCAGCCAAGCTAGCGGGGGGGCCGGGAGGAATGAGCAGTTCTTC. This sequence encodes CASSQASGGAGRNEQFF.

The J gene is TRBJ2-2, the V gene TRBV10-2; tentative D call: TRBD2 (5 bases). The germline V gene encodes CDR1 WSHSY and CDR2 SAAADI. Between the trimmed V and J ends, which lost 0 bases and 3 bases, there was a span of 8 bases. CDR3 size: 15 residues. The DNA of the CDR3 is TGCGCCAGCAGTGAGTCATCGGGATACACCGGGGAGCTGTTTTTT. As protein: CASSESSGYTGELFF.

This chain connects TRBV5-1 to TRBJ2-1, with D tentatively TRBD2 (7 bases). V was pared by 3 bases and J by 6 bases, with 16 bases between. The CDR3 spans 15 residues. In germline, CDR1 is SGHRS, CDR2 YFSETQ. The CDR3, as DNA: TGCGCCAGCAGCTCCCTGTCCGCGGGGGCCAATGAGCAGTTCTTC. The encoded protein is CASSSLSAGANEQFF.

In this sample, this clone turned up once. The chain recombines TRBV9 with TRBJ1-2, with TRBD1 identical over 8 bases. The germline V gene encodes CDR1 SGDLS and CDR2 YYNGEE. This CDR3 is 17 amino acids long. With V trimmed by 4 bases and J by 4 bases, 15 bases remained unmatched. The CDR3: CASSPGPRGQALYGYTF. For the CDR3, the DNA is TGTGCCAGCAGCCCCGGACCTAGGGGACAGGCTCTCTATGGCTACACCTTC. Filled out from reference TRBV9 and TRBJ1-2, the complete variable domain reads DSGVTQTPKHLITATGQRVTLRCSPRSGDLSVYWYQQSLDQGLQFLIQYYNGEERAKGNILERFSAQQFPDLHSELNLSSLELGDSALYFCASSPGPRGQALYGYTFGSGTRLTVV.

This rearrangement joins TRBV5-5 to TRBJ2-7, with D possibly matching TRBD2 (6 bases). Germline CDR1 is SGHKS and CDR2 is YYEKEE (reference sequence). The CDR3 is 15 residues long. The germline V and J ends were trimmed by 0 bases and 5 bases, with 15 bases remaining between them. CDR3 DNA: TGTGCCAGCAGCTTGGGCTCCGGGGGAGTGGACGAGCAGTACTTC. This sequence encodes CASSLGSGGVDEQYF.

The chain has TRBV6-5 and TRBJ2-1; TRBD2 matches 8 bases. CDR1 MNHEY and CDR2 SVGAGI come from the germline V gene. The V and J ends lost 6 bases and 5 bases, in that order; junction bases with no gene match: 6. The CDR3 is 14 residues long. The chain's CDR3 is CASRGSGAHNEQFF. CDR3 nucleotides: TGTGCCAGCAGGGGTAGCGGGGCCCACAATGAGCAGTTCTTC.

In nucleotides, the CDR3 is TGCGCCAGCAGCCTTCGACTGGGGGGGGATGGGGCCAACGTCCTGACTTTC. Its translation: CASSLRLGGDGANVLTF. V gene TRBV4-3 combines with J gene TRBJ2-6, with TRBD2 identical over 7 bases. Unmatched junction bases numbered 9, after V lost 4 bases and J lost 3 bases. This CDR3 contains 17 residues. Germline V gene lookup returns CDR1 LGHNA and CDR2 YSLEER.

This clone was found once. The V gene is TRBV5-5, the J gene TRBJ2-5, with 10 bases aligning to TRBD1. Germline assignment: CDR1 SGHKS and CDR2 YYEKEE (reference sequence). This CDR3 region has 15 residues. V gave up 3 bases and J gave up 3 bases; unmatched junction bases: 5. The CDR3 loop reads CASSWGQGRKETQYF. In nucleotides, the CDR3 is TGTGCCAGCAGCTGGGGACAGGGGAGGAAAGAGACCCAGTACTTC.

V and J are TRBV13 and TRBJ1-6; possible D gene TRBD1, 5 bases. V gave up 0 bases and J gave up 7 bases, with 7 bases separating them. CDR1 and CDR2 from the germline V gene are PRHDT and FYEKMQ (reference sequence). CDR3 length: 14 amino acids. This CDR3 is CASSLGTANSPLHF. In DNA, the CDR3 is TGTGCCAGCAGCTTAGGGACAGCGAATTCACCCCTCCACTTT.

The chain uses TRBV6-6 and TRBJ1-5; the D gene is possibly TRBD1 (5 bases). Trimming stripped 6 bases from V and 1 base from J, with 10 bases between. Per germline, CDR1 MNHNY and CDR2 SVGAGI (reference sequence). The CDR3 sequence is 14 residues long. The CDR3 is CASSLGASNQPQHF. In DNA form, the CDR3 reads TGTGCCAGCAGCCTAGGGGCAAGCAATCAGCCCCAGCATTTT.